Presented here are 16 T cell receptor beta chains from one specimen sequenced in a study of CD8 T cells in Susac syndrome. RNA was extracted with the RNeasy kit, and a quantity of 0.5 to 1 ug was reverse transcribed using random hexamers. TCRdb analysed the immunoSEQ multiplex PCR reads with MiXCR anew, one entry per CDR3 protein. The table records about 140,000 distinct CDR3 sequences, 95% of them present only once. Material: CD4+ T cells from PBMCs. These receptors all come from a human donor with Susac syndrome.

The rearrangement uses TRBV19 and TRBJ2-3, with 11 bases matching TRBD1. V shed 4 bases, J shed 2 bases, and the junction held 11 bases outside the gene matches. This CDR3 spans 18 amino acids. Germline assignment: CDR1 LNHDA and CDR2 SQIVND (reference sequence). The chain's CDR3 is CASSRTPGQGGPTDTQYF. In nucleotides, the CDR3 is TGTGCCAGTAGTAGAACGCCGGGACAGGGGGGACCCACAGATACGCAGTATTTT.

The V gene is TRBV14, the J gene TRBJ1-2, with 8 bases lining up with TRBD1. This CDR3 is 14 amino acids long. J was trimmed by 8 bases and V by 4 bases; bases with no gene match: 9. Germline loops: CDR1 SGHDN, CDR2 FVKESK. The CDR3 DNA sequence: TGTGCCAGCAGCCCTTACCCCAGGGGGCAAGGCTACACCTTC. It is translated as CASSPYPRGQGYTF.

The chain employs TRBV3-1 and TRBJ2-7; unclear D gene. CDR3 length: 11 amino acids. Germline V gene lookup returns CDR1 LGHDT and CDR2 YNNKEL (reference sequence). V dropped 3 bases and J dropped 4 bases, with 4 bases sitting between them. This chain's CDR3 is CASSHQYEQYF. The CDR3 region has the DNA TGTGCCAGCAGCCACCAGTACGAGCAGTACTTC.

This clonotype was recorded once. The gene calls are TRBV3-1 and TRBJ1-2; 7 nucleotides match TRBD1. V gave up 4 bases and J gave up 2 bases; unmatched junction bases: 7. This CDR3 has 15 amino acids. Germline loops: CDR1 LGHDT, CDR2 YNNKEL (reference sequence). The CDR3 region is CASSPNPTGNYGYTF. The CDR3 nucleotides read TGTGCCAGCAGCCCGAACCCGACAGGGAACTATGGCTACACCTTC.

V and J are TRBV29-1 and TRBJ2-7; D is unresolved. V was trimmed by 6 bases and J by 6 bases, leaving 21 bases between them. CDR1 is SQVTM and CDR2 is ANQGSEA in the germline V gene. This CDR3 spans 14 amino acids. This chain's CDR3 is CSVKDGSRPSEQYF. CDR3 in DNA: TGCAGCGTGAAGGACGGCAGCCGTCCCTCCGAGCAGTACTTC.

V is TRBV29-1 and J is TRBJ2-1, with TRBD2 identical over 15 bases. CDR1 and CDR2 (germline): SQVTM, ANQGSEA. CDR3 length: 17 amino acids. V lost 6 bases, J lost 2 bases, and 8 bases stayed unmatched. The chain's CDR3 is CSVSGLAGGAAYNEQFF. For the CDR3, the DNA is TGCAGCGTCTCGGGACTAGCGGGAGGAGCTGCCTACAATGAGCAGTTCTTC.

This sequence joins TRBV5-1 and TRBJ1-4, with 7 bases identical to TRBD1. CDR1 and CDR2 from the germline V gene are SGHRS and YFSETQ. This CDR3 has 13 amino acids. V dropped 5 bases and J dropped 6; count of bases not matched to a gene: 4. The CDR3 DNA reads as TGCGCCAGCAGGTACAGGGGAGATGAAAAACTGTTTTTT. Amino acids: CASRYRGDEKLFF.

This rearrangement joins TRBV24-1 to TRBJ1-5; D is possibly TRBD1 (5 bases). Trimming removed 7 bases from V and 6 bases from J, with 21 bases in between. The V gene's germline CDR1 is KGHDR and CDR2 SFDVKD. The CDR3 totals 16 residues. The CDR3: CATRWGDGLWGQPQHF. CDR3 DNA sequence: TGTGCCACCAGATGGGGGGACGGGCTCTGGGGTCAGCCCCAGCATTTT.

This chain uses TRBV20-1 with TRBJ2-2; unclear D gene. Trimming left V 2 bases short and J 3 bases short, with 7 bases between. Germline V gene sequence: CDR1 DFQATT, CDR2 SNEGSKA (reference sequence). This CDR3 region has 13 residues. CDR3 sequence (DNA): TGCAGTGCTAGAAATCAGGACACCGGGGAGCTGTTTTTT. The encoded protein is CSARNQDTGELFF.

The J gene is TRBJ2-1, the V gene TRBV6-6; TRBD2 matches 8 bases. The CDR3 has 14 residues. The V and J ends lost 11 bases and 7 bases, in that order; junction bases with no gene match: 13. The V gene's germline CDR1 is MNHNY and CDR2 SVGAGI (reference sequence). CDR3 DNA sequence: TGTGCCGGCACGAGCGGGGGCGGGGATAATGAGCAGTTCTTC. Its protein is CAGTSGGGDNEQFF.

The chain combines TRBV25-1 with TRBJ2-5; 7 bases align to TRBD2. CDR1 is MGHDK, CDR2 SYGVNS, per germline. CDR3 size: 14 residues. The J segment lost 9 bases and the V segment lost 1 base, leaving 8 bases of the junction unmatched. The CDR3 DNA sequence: TGTGCCAGCAGTGAATCGGAGCCCCGGGGGGCCCAGTACTTC. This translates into CASSESEPRGAQYF. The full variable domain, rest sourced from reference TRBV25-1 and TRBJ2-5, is EADIYQTPRYLVIGTGKKITLECSQTMGHDKMYWYQQDPGMELHLIHYSYGVNSTEKGDLSSESTVSRIRTEHFPLTLESARPSHTSQYLCASSESEPRGAQYFGPGTRLLVL.

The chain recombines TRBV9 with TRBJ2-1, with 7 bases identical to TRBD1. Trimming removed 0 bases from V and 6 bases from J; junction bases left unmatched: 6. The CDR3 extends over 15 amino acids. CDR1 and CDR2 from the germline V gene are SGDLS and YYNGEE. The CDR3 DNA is TGTGCCAGCAGCGTAGGGCAGGGGGTGGTCAATGAGCAGTTCTTC. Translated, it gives CASSVGQGVVNEQFF.

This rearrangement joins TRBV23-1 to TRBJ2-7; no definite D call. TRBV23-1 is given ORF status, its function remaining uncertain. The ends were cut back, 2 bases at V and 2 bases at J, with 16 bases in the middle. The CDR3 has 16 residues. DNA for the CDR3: TGCGCCAGCAGTCAACACAATGGAGAAGGAACCTACGAGCAGTACTTC. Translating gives CASSQHNGEGTYEQYF.

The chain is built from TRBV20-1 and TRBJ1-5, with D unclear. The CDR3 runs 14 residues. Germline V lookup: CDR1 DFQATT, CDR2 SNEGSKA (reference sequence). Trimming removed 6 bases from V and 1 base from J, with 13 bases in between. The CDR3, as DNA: TGCAGTGCGACTCTAGGTCGAAGCAATCAGCCCCAGCATTTT. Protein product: CSATLGRSNQPQHF.

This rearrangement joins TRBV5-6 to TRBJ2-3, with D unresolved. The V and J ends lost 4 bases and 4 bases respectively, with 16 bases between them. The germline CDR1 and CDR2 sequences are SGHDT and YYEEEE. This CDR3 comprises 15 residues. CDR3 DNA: TGTGCCAGCAGCGTAGGACCGCCTGGGGCAGATACGCAGTATTTT. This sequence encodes CASSVGPPGADTQYF.

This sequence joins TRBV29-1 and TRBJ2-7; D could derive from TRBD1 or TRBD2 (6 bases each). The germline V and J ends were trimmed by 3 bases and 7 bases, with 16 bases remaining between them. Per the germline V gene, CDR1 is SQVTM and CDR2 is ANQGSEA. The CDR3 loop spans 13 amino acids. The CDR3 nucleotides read TGCAGCGTTGATTTATGGGGGCGGGATGAGCAGTACTTC. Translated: CSVDLWGRDEQYF.